This section outlines one T cell receptor (beta chain) sequence together with its context. Its antigen is undetermined. The TCR beta cDNA libraries contained unique molecular identifiers. TCRdb re-called the PCR reads through MiXCR, storing one row per CDR3 protein. The sample has hundreds of thousands of distinct CDR3 sequences, over 35% seen once. The entry originates in a study of post-analysis software for immune sequencing data. General study results and limits: By F measure, samples from a shared preparation batch strongly co-clustered. Multiple sclerosis was associated with a significant reduction in normalized Chao1 diversity relative to controls.

The sequence was collected from a girl under 18 with multiple sclerosis. Material for sequencing was blood.

The CDR3 reads CASRGQSQETQYF. DNA for the CDR3: TGTGCCAGCAGGGGACAGTCCCAAGAGACCCAGTACTTC. The gene calls are TRBV2 and TRBJ2-5; 7 bases match TRBD1. The CDR3 consists of 13 residues. V shed 6 bases and J 1 base; nucleotides not matched to a gene: 2. Germline CDR1 SNHLY, CDR2 FYNNEI.